Each of the 25 T cell receptor beta chains below was sequenced from the same sample in a study of OX40 agonist ivuxolimab in advanced cancers. Clones were sequenced by immunoSEQ multiplex PCR, and TCRdb holds only the in-frame ones, with some missing. The table has 100,000 or so clones, under 95% seen once. The sequences come from CD4+ or CD8+ T cells sorted from blood, collected in a trial of the OX40 agonist ivuxolimab. These receptors all come from an adult with an advanced solid tumor such as melanoma, head and neck, liver or kidney cancer.

J is TRBJ1-5 and V is TRBV10-3; D unclear. Germline-derived CDR1 and CDR2 are ENHRY and SYGVKD. This CDR3 region has 14 residues. Trimming took 8 bases from V and 0 from J, leaving 11 bases between them. The CDR3 loop reads CAIGDLYSNQPQHF. The CDR3 nucleotides read TGTGCCATCGGAGATCTCTATAGCAATCAGCCCCAGCATTTT.

The genes are TRBV4-3 and TRBJ1-3; D unresolved. The germline V and J ends were trimmed by 0 bases and 0 bases, with 9 bases remaining between them. CDR3 size: 16 residues. Germline lookup yields CDR1 LGHNA and CDR2 YSLEER. The CDR3 is CASSQDGRISGNTIYF. Written as DNA, the CDR3 is TGCGCCAGCAGCCAAGATGGCAGGATCTCTGGAAACACCATATATTTT.

V is TRBV2 and J is TRBJ2-1, with 8 bases that match TRBD2. Per the germline V gene, CDR1 is SNHLY and CDR2 is FYNNEI. The CDR3 is made up of 19 amino acids. Unmatched junction bases numbered 15, after V lost 5 bases and J lost 0 bases. CDR3 coding DNA: TGTGCCAGCAGTCATAGGGGACTAGAGCTTACAAGCTCCTACAATGAGCAGTTCTTC. The encoded protein is CASSHRGLELTSSYNEQFF.

This clone was recorded only once. This sequence joins TRBV27 and TRBJ2-5; 8 bases line up with TRBD2. The V and J ends lost 4 bases and 2 bases, in that order; junction bases with no gene match: 6. Germline CDR1 is MNHEY and CDR2 is SMNVEV (reference sequence). This CDR3 region has 15 residues. The CDR3 coding sequence is TGTGCCAGCAGTTCACCGGCTAGCGGGCAAGAGACCCAGTACTTC. It codes for CASSSPASGQETQYF.

The chain employs TRBV19 and TRBJ1-2, with D perhaps TRBD1 (5 bases). CDR3 length: 15 residues. The V gene lost 2 bases and the J gene lost 6 bases, with 16 bases spanning the gap. Germline values: CDR1 LNHDA, CDR2 SQIVND (reference sequence). CDR3 loop: CASSINPTAGNGYTF. The CDR3 nucleotides are TGTGCCAGTAGTATAAACCCGACAGCGGGCAATGGCTACACCTTC.

This rearrangement joins TRBV7-2 to TRBJ2-1, with D possibly TRBD2 on 6 matching bases. With 1 base removed from V and 3 bases from J, the gap between germline ends came to 10 bases. This CDR3 is 15 amino acids long. Looked up from germline, CDR1 is SGHTA and CDR2 is FQGNSA. The CDR3: CASSLVGGIYNEQFF. CDR3 DNA: TGTGCCAGCAGCTTAGTCGGCGGGATCTACAATGAGCAGTTCTTC.

The CDR3 loop is CASSRGQGATGGEKLFF. CDR3 coding DNA: TGCGCCAGCAGCCGAGGACAGGGGGCAACCGGTGGTGAAAAACTGTTTTTT. This rearrangement joins TRBV4-1 to TRBJ1-4; 11 bases agree with TRBD1. The V gene's germline CDR1 is MGHRA and CDR2 YSYEKL. The V segment lost 4 bases and the J segment 7 bases; nucleotides outside the gene matches: 11. This CDR3 is built from 17 residues.

V gene TRBV11-2 combines with J gene TRBJ2-1; the D gene is possibly TRBD1 (5 bases). This CDR3 spans 15 amino acids. V gave up 4 bases and J gave up 4 bases, with 14 bases separating them. Looked up from germline, CDR1 is SGHAT and CDR2 is FQNNGV. CDR3 nucleotide sequence: TGTGCCAGCAGCTCCCGCGTGGGGCGGTACAATGAGCAGTTCTTC. Protein sequence: CASSSRVGRYNEQFF.

The rearrangement links TRBV7-9 to TRBJ2-5, with 8 positions matching TRBD1. Trimming at V came to 5 bases and at J to 2 bases, leaving 7 bases not matched to a gene. This CDR3 has 15 residues. CDR1 and CDR2 (germline): SEHNR, FQNEAQ (reference sequence). The DNA for the CDR3 is TGTGCCAGCAGCCCCGGGGACAGGTTGCAAGAGACCCAGTACTTC. Amino acids: CASSPGDRLQETQYF. The complete variable domain, with remaining parts taken from reference TRBV7-9 and TRBJ2-5, reads DTGVSQNPRHKITKRGQNVTFRCDPISEHNRLYWYRQTLGQGPEFLTYFQNEAQLEKSRLLSDRFSAERPKGSFSTLEIQRTEQGDSAMYLCASSPGDRLQETQYFGPGTRLLVL.

The chain has TRBV18 and TRBJ2-3; TRBD2 matches 11 bases. With V trimmed by 6 bases and J by 1 base, 9 bases remained unmatched. The germline V gene has CDR1 KGHSH and CDR2 LQKENI. The CDR3 spans 17 residues. This CDR3 is CASSRSQLAGGTDTQYF. DNA for the CDR3: TGTGCCAGCTCCCGCTCTCAACTAGCGGGAGGCACAGATACGCAGTATTTT.

This chain links TRBV2 with TRBJ2-7; D not resolved. The germline V and J ends were trimmed by 6 bases and 0 bases, with 12 bases remaining between them. This CDR3 contains 14 residues. Germline CDR1 SNHLY, CDR2 FYNNEI. The CDR3 nucleotides read TGTGCCAGCAGGGAGAGCAGGAACTCCTACGAGCAGTACTTC. Amino acids: CASRESRNSYEQYF.

The rearrangement links TRBV28 to TRBJ2-7, with D uncertain. The CDR3 runs 15 residues. Per germline, CDR1 MDHEN and CDR2 SYDVKM. V was shortened by 2 bases and J by 0 bases, with 11 bases between the two germline ends. CDR3 sequence reads: CASSLPPAASYEQYF. CDR3 sequence (DNA): TGTGCCAGCAGTTTACCACCGGCAGCCTCCTACGAGCAGTACTTC.

This clone was found a few times. The chain uses TRBV6-6 and TRBJ2-7; 9 bases line up with TRBD2. CDR3 size: 13 residues. The ends lost 6 bases at V and 7 bases at J; junction bases unmatched: 7. CDR1 MNHNY and CDR2 SVGAGI come from the germline V gene (reference sequence). The CDR3 spells CASSDGLAWEQYF. The CDR3 DNA reads TGTGCCAGCAGCGACGGACTAGCGTGGGAGCAGTACTTC.

The chain is built from TRBV4-1 and TRBJ1-2, with D possibly being TRBD1 (5 bases). Trimming left V 0 bases short and J 4 bases short, with 15 bases between. This CDR3 is 16 amino acids long. Germline-derived CDR1 and CDR2 are MGHRA and YSYEKL. CDR3 in amino acids: CASSQDGQGYVYGYTF. CDR3 bases: TGCGCCAGCAGCCAAGACGGGCAGGGATACGTCTATGGCTACACCTTC.

The chain combines TRBV28 with TRBJ2-7; 10 positions match TRBD1. Losses at the gene ends were 6 bases for V and 6 bases for J; bases not matched to a gene: 8. This CDR3 is built from 14 residues. Per germline, CDR1 MDHEN and CDR2 SYDVKM. DNA for the CDR3: TGTGCCAGCAGCCAACCGGGACAGGGGCTCGAGCAGTACTTC. This encodes CASSQPGQGLEQYF. Using reference TRBV28 and TRBJ2-7 for the parts outside the CDR3, the full variable domain is DVKVTQSSRYLVKRTGEKVFLECVQDMDHENMFWYRQDPGLGLRLIYFSYDVKMKEKGDIPEGYSVSREKKERFSLILESASTNQTSMYLCASSQPGQGLEQYFGPGTRLTVT.

This clone was seen a single time. The CDR3 nucleotides are TGTGCCAGCAGCACATTTTTCGGGACTAGGTCCTACGAGCAGTACTTC. Translating gives CASSTFFGTRSYEQYF. The genes are TRBV11-2 and TRBJ2-7, with 8 positions matching TRBD2. V trimming: 5 bases; J trimming: 1 base; junction bases outside the gene matches: 10. Germline CDR1 is SGHAT and CDR2 is FQNNGV. The CDR3 is made up of 16 amino acids.

The chain links TRBV7-9 to TRBJ1-1; 7 bases are shared with TRBD1. The CDR3 is 15 residues long. Germline-derived CDR1 and CDR2 are SEHNR and FQNEAQ (reference sequence). V trimming: 5 bases; J trimming: 5 bases; junction bases outside the gene matches: 11. In DNA, the CDR3 is TGTGCCAGCAGCCATCAACAGGGGCGTAGGACTGAAGCTTTCTTT. Amino acid sequence: CASSHQQGRRTEAFF.

The rearrangement links TRBV28 to TRBJ2-3, with D unclear. V dropped 2 bases and J dropped 7 bases, with 4 bases sitting between them. Germline V gene data show CDR1 as MDHEN and CDR2 as SYDVKM. The CDR3 has 11 residues. The DNA for the CDR3 is TGTGCCAGCAGTTTACGCTATACGCAGTATTTT. Its translation: CASSLRYTQYF.

The chain couples TRBV2 to TRBJ2-1; D may be TRBD1 (6 bases). The V end was cut by 7 bases, the J end by 1 base, with 11 bases between. This CDR3 has 14 residues. Germline V gene data show CDR1 as SNHLY and CDR2 as FYNNEI. The CDR3 coding sequence is TGTGCCAGCACCCGGACAGTTTCCTACAATGAGCAGTTCTTC. This translates into CASTRTVSYNEQFF.

V and J are TRBV5-4 and TRBJ1-1, with D unclear. This CDR3 has 14 residues. Trimming pared 4 bases from V and 1 base from J, leaving 11 bases between. Germline loops: CDR1 SGHNT, CDR2 YYREEE (reference sequence). The CDR3 region is CASSARSGNTEAFF. In DNA, the CDR3 is TGTGCCAGCAGCGCCAGGAGCGGGAACACTGAAGCTTTCTTT. The entire variable domain, with the rest obtained from reference TRBV5-4 and TRBJ1-1, is as follows: ETGVTQSPTHLIKTRGQQVTLRCSSQSGHNTVSWYQQALGQGPQFIFQYYREEENGRGNFPPRFSGLQFPNYSSELNVNALELDDSALYLCASSARSGNTEAFFGQGTRLTVV.

The chain carries TRBV6-5 and TRBJ1-2, with TRBD1 identical over 7 bases. Germline CDR1 MNHEY, CDR2 SVGAGI. This CDR3 has 13 amino acids. The V segment lost 5 bases and the J segment 5 bases; nucleotides outside the gene matches: 5. The CDR3 protein is CASSPRGRYGYTF. The CDR3 coding sequence is TGTGCCAGCAGTCCCAGGGGGAGGTATGGCTACACCTTC.

J is TRBJ2-1 and V is TRBV19; TRBD2 aligns across 14 bases. Trimming removed 1 base from V and 2 bases from J; junction bases left unmatched: 10. This CDR3 has 20 amino acids. CDR1 and CDR2 from the germline V gene are LNHDA and SQIVND (reference sequence). CDR3 protein: CASSIVGGLAGGSTYNEQFF. CDR3 DNA sequence: TGTGCCAGTAGTATAGTTGGAGGACTAGCGGGAGGATCTACCTACAATGAGCAGTTCTTC.

This clone appeared once. This chain joins TRBV28 and TRBJ1-4, with 8 bases fitting TRBD1. The CDR3 covers 16 residues. Losses at the gene ends were 5 bases for V and 5 bases for J; bases not matched to a gene: 10. The germline CDR1 and CDR2 sequences are MDHEN and SYDVKM. The CDR3 DNA reads TGTGCCAGCAGTACAGGGGGTGTTGGCAGAAATGAAAAACTGTTTTTT. As protein: CASSTGGVGRNEKLFF.

This clone appeared once. The V call is TRBV7-2, the J call TRBJ1-3; D call uncertain. In germline, CDR1 is SGHTA, CDR2 FQGNSA. The ends were cut back, 5 bases at V and 3 bases at J, with 8 bases in the middle. This CDR3 has 13 residues. CDR3 bases: TGTGCCAGCAGCCCGGGTCATGGAAACACCATATATTTT. It specifies CASSPGHGNTIYF.

For the CDR3, the DNA is TGTGCCAGCAGTGAAGCTAGGACAGGGCGTGATGAGCAGTTCTTC. Residues: CASSEARTGRDEQFF. V is TRBV2 and J is TRBJ2-1; 8 bases are a match to TRBD1. Germline-derived CDR1 and CDR2 are SNHLY and FYNNEI. The CDR3 is 15 amino acids. V shed 0 bases and J 8 bases; nucleotides not matched to a gene: 6.